This T cell receptor (beta chain) was recorded in a study of T-cell memory formation after mild COVID-19. One entry per CDR3 protein results from TCRdb running MiXCR on the 5' RACE reads. The table shows hundreds of thousands of distinct CDR3 sequences, with over 15% occurring only once. Germline CDR1 reads LNHNV; CDR2 reads YYDKDF (reference sequence). V was cut by 4 bases and J by 5 bases, with 10 bases left in between. The CDR3 is made up of 13 amino acids. The rearrangement joins TRBV15 to TRBJ2-3, with D uncertain. The sequenced sample consisted of PBMCs or a T cell subset sorted from them (not recorded which). The sequence came from an adult woman who had mild COVID-19 (a few samples of this study predate the infection). Cell type and time point are not known. CDR3 bases: TGTGCCACCAGCACAAGGGTCAAAGATACGCAGTATTTT. Encoded protein: CATSTRVKDTQYF. The full variable domain, in which reference TRBV15 and TRBJ2-3 provide the parts outside the CDR3, is DAMVIQNPRYQVTQFGKPVTLSCSQTLNHNVMYWYQQKSSQAPKLLFHYYDKDFNNEADTPDNFQSRRPNTSFCFLDIRSPGLGDTAMYLCATSTRVKDTQYFGPGTRLTVL.